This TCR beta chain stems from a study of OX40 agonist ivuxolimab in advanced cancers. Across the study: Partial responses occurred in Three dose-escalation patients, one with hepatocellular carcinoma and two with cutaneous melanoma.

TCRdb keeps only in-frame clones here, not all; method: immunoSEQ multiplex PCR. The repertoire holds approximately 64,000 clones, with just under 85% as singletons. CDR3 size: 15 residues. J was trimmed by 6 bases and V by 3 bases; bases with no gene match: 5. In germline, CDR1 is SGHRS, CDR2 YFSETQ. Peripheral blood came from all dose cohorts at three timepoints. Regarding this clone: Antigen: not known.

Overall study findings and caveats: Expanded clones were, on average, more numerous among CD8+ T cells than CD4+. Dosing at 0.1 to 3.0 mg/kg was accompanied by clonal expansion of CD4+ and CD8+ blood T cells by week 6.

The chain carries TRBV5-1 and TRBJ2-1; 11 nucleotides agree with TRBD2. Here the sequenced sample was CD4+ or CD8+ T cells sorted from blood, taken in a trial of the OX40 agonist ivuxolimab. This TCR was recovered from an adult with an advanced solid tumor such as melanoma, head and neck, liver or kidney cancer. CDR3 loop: CASSSGLAVSNEQFF. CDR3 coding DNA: TGCGCCAGCAGCTCGGGACTAGCGGTTTCCAATGAGCAGTTCTTC.